This T cell receptor beta chain was documented in a study of T-cell memory formation after mild COVID-19. On the study more broadly: TCR clusters were mostly donor specific.

This clonotype was seen a few times. CDR3 length: 18 amino acids. After removal of 2 bases from V and 0 bases from J, the junction contained 7 bases not matched to a gene. Germline loops: CDR1 MGHRA, CDR2 YSYEKL. TCRdb independently ran MiXCR on the 5' RACE reads; one entry per CDR3 protein. The table shows approximately 490,000 distinct CDR3 sequences, with 20% occurring only once. This chain connects TRBV4-1 to TRBJ2-4; 10 bases match TRBD2. The sequencing sample was made of PBMCs or a T cell subset sorted from them (not recorded which). The sequence was obtained from an adult woman who had mild COVID-19 (a few samples of this study predate the infection). Cell type and time point are not known. Here the CDR3 reads CASSQRTSGVLAKNIQYF. The CDR3 region has the DNA TGCGCCAGCAGCCAAAGGACTAGCGGCGTGCTAGCCAAAAACATTCAGTACTTC.